The clone carrying this T cell receptor (beta chain) came up many times. The data were taken from a study of spatial heterogeneity in lung cancer. The CDR3 loop spans 14 amino acids. Germline CDR1 and CDR2: LGHDT and YNNKEL (reference sequence). Trimming pared 2 bases from V and 6 bases from J, leaving 13 bases between. TCRdb analysed the 5' RACE reads with MiXCR anew, one entry per CDR3 protein. This sample has 25,000 to 35,000 distinct CDR3 sequences, with 10% found just once. Time point denoted: blood at routine non-recurrence follow-up after resection. This sequence was found in a female donor with early-stage non-small cell lung cancer. This chain uses TRBV3-1 with TRBJ1-1; tentative D call: TRBD1 (6 bases). Here the sequenced sample was PBMCs, taken at follow-up. The CDR3 DNA reads TGTGCCAGCAGCCAAACAACAGGGAATGCTGAAGCTTTCTTT. This sequence encodes CASSQTTGNAEAFF.